The 5 T cell receptor beta chains in this list originate from one sample, sequenced in a study of blood T cells in healthy people across ages. It was with a sample-barcoded 5' primer and a J-beta primer mix that a second PCR of about 6 to 12 cycles was run. Each CDR3 protein gets one entry after TCRdb re-called the 5' RACE reads with MiXCR. The table has 660,000 or so distinct CDR3 sequences, 58% seen once; the top ten hold 30% to 40%. The specimen sequenced was blood. The receptors derive from a man between 60 and 75 years old in good health.

This clonotype has at least ten counts. J is TRBJ2-5 and V is TRBV29-1; TRBD2 matches 8 bases. The germline CDR1 and CDR2 sequences are SQVTM and ANQGSEA. This CDR3 has 13 residues. Germline trimming cut 4 bases from V and 2 bases from J; bases unmatched to any gene: 3. The chain's CDR3 is CSVVIAGQETQYF. The CDR3 DNA follows: TGCAGCGTTGTGATAGCGGGACAAGAGACCCAGTACTTC.

The chain combines TRBV24-1 with TRBJ1-2, with 9 bases fitting TRBD1. The CDR3 consists of 16 residues. CDR1 and CDR2 from the germline V gene are KGHDR and SFDVKD. After removal of 3 bases from V and 3 bases from J, the junction contained 7 bases not matched to a gene. CDR3 amino acids: CATSDPATGGDYGYTF. The CDR3 nucleotides are TGTGCCACCAGTGATCCCGCGACAGGGGGGGACTATGGCTACACCTTC.

The V and J genes are TRBV20-1 and TRBJ2-1; TRBD2 aligns across 8 bases. Germline CDR1 DFQATT, CDR2 SNEGSKA (reference sequence). The CDR3 length is 11 residues. The CDR3 is CNVGGGNEQFF. CDR3 sequence (DNA): TGCAACGTCGGGGGGGGAAATGAGCAGTTCTTC.

The J gene is TRBJ1-6, the V gene TRBV27; D may be TRBD1 (6 bases). Between the trimmed V and J ends, which lost 6 bases and 0 bases, there was a span of 9 bases. Per the germline V gene, CDR1 is MNHEY and CDR2 is SMNVEV (reference sequence). CDR3 length: 15 amino acids. The CDR3 region is CASRTGSSYNSPLHF. The CDR3 coding sequence is TGTGCCAGCAGAACAGGGAGCTCCTATAATTCACCCCTCCACTTT.

The V gene is TRBV20-1, the J gene TRBJ2-4; perhaps TRBD2 as D (7 bases). This CDR3 has 14 amino acids. Germline V gene lookup returns CDR1 DFQATT and CDR2 SNEGSKA (reference sequence). Trimming removed 5 bases from V and 13 bases from J, with 24 bases in between. CDR3 residues: CSASLRGVGGEQYF. CDR3 sequence (DNA): TGCAGTGCTTCCCTTCGGGGGGTAGGGGGAGAGCAGTACTTC.